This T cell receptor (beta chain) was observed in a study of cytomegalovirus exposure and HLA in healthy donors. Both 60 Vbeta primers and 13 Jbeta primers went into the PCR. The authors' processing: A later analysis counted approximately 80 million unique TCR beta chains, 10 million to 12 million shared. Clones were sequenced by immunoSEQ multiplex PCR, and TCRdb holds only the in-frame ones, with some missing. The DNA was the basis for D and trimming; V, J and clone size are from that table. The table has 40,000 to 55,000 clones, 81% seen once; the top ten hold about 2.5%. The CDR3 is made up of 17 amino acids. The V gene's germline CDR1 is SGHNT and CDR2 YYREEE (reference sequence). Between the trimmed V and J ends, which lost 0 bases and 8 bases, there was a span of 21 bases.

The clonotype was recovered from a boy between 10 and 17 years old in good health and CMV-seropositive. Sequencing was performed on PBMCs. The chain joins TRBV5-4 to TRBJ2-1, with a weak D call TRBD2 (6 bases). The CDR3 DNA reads TGTGCCAGCAGCTTGGAAGTCTTTCCGGGGACTCTCGATGAGCAGTTCTTC. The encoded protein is CASSLEVFPGTLDEQFF.